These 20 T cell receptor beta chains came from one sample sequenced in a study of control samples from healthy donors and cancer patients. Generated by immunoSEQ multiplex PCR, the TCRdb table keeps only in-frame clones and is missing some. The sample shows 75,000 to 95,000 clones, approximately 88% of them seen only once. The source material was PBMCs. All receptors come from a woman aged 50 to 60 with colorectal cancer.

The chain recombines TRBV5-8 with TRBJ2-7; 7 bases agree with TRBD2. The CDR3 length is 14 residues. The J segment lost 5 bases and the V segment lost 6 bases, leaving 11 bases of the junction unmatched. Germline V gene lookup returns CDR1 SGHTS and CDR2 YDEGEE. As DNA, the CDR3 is TGTGCCAGCAACAAGGGGAGGGAGAGCGACGAGCAGTACGTC. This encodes CASNKGRESDEQYV.

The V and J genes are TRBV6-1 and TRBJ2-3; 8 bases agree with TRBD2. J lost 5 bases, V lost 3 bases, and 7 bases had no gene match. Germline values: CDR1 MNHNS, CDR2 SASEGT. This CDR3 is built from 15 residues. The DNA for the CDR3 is TGTGCCAGCAGTGACAGGCGGGGGGCCAAAGATACGCAGTATTTT. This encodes CASSDRRGAKDTQYF.

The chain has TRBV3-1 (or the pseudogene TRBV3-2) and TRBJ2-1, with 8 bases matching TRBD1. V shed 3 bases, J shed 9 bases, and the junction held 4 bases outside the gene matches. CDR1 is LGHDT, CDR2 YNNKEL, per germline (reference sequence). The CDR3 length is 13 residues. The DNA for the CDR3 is TGTGCCAGCAGCCAGGACAGGGTGGGTGAGCAGTTCTTC. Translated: CASSQDRVGEQFF.

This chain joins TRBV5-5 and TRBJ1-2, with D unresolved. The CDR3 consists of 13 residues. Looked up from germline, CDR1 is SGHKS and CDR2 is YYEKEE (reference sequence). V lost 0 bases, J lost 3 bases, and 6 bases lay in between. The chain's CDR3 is CASSLEGDYGYTF. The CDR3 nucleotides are TGTGCCAGCAGCTTGGAGGGTGACTATGGCTACACCTTC. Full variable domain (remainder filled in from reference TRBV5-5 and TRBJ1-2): DAGVTQSPTHLIKTRGQQVTLRCSPISGHKSVSWYQQVLGQGPQFIFQYYEKEERGRGNFPDRFSARQFPNYSSELNVNALLLGDSALYLCASSLEGDYGYTFGSGTRLTVV.

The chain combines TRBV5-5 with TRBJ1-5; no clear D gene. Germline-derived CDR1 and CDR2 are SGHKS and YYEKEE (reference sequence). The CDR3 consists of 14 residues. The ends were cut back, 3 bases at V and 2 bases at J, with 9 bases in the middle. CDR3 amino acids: CASSSQRGNQPQHF. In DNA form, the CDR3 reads TGTGCCAGCAGCTCACAGAGGGGCAATCAGCCCCAGCATTTT.

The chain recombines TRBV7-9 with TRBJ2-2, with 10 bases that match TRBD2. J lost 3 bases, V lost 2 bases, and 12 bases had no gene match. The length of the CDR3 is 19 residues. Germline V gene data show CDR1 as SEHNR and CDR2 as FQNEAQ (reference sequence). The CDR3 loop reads CASSLWGLAPPRDTGELFF. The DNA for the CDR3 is TGTGCCAGCAGCTTATGGGGACTAGCGCCCCCGAGGGACACCGGGGAGCTGTTTTTT.

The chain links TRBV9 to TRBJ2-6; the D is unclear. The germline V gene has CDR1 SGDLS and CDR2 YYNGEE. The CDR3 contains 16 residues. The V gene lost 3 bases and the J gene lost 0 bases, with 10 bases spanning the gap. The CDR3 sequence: CASSGNTVSGANVLTF. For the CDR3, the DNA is TGTGCCAGCAGCGGTAACACGGTCTCTGGGGCCAACGTCCTGACTTTC.

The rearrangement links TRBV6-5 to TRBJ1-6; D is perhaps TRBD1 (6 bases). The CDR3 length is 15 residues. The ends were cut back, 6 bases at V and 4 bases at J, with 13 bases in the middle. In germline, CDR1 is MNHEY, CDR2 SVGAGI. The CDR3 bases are TGTGCCAGCAGACTCGGGACAAATTATAATTCACCCCTCCACTTT. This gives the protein CASRLGTNYNSPLHF.

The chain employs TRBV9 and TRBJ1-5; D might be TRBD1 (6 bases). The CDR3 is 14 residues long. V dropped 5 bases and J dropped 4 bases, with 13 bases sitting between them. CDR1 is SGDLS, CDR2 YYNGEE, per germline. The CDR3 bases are TGTGCCAGCAGTCCAGGGGTGTTTAATCAGCCCCAGCATTTT. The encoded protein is CASSPGVFNQPQHF.

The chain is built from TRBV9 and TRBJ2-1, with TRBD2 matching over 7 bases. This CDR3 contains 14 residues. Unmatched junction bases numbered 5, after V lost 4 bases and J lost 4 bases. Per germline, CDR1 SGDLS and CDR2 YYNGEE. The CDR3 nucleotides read TGTGCCAGCAGCACCGGGACTACATACAATGAGCAGTTCTTC. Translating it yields CASSTGTTYNEQFF.

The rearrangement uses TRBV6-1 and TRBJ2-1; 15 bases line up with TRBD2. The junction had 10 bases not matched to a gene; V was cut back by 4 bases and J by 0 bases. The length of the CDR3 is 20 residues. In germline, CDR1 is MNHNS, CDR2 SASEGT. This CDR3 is CASSAGLAGGPYGSYNEQFF. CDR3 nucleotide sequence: TGTGCCAGCAGTGCGGGACTAGCGGGGGGCCCTTACGGCTCCTACAATGAGCAGTTCTTC.

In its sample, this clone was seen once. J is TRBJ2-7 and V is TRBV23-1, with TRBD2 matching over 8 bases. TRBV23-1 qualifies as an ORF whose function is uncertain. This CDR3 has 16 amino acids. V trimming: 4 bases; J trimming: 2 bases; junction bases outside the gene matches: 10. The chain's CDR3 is CASSPPSGGSPYEQYV. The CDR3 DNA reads TGCGCCAGCAGTCCTCCCAGCGGGGGATCACCCTACGAGCAGTACGTC.

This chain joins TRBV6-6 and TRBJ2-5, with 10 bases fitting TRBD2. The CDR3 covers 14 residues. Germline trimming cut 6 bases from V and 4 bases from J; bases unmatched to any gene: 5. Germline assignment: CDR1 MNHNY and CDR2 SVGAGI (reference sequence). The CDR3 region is CASRLAGLGETQYF. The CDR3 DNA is TGTGCCAGCAGACTAGCGGGGCTTGGAGAGACCCAGTACTTC.

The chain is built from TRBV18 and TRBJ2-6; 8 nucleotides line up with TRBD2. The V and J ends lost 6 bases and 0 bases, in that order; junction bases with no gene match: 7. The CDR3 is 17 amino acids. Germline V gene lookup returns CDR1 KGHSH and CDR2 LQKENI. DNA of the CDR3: TGTGCCAGCTCGAGAACGGGGGGGGCCTCTGGGGCCAACGTCCTGACTTTC. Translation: CASSRTGGASGANVLTF.

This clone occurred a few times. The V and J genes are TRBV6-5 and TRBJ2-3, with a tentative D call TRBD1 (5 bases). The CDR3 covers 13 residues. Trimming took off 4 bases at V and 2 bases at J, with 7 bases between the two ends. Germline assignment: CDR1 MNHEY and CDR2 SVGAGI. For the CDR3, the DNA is TGTGCCAGCAGTTCCAGGGCCACAGATACGCAGTATTTT. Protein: CASSSRATDTQYF.

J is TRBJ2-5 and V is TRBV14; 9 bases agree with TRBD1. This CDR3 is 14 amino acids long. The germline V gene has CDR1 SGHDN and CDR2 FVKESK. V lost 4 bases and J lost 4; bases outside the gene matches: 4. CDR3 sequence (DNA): TGTGCCAGCAGCCTAGGGACAGGGACAGAGACCCAGTACTTC. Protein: CASSLGTGTETQYF.

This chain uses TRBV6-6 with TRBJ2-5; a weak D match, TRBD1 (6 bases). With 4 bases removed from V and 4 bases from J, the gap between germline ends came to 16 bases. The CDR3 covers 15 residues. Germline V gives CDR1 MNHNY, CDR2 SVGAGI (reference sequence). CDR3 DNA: TGTGCCAGCAGTTTGAGGGCAACAGGGTCAGAGACCCAGTACTTC. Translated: CASSLRATGSETQYF.

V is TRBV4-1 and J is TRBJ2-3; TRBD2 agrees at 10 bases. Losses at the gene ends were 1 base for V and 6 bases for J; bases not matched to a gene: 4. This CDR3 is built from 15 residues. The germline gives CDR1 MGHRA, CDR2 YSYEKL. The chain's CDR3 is CASSQGAGGRDTQYF. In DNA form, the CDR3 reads TGCGCCAGCAGCCAAGGAGCGGGGGGGCGGGATACGCAGTATTTT.

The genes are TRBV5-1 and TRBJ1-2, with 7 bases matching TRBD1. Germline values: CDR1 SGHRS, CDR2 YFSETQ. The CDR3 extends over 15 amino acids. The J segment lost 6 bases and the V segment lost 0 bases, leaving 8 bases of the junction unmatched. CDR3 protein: CASSLEQGEVDGYTF. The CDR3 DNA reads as TGCGCCAGCAGCTTGGAGCAGGGGGAGGTCGATGGCTACACCTTC.

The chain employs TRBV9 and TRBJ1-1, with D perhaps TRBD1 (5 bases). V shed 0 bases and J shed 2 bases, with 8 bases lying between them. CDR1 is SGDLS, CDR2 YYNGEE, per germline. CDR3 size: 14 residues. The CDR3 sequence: CASSVAGANTEAFF. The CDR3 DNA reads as TGTGCCAGCAGCGTAGCCGGGGCTAACACTGAAGCTTTCTTT.